Listed below are T cell receptor beta chains from one sample, sequenced in a study of T cell changes during pregnancy in multiple sclerosis. Using immunoSEQ multiplex PCR, the repertoire was profiled, and TCRdb retains in-frame clones only, with some absent. The sample comprises some 27,000 clones, roughly 91% of which are singletons, and 0.43% rests with the top ten. The sequenced sample was CD4+ T cells from peripheral blood mononuclear cells, obtained after pregnancy. These receptors were taken from a female donor with multiple sclerosis, enrolled in a pregnancy study. CDR3s leave out the opening cysteine and the closing phenylalanine or tryptophan. A D gene is named only where the DNA matches it firmly. Some rows have no size entry. The others give once, few or many, or a class for an expanded clone.

V: TRBV2; J: TRBJ1-5; D: .; size: .; CDR3: ASSRASGFGGGNQPQH
V: TRBV18; J: TRBJ2-3; D: .; size: .; CDR3: ASSGTIFTDTQY
V: TRBV9; J: TRBJ2-3; D: TRBD2; size: .; CDR3: ASSLLGLAGDTQY
V: TRBV18; J: TRBJ2-7; D: .; size: few; CDR3: ASSAGANYEQY
V: TRBV18; J: TRBJ1-1; D: .; size: .; CDR3: ASSPREATMNTEAF
V: TRBV9; J: TRBJ2-3; D: TRBD1; size: .; CDR3: ASSEWTGADTQY
V: TRBV6-1; J: TRBJ1-4; D: TRBD1; size: .; CDR3: ASTLGDRREKLF
V: TRBV7-9; J: TRBJ1-2; D: .; size: .; CDR3: ASSEANTGSGYT
V: TRBV19; J: TRBJ2-6; D: .; size: .; CDR3: ASRRMGPPLSGANVLT
V: TRBV6-5; J: TRBJ1-5; D: TRBD1; size: .; CDR3: ASSRTGGGQPQH
V: TRBV6-6; J: TRBJ1-5; D: .; size: .; CDR3: ASSYSADYQPQH
V: TRBV28; J: TRBJ1-4; D: .; size: few; CDR3: ASSRTATNEKLF
V: TRBV7-9; J: TRBJ1-1; D: .; size: .; CDR3: ASSFSSRLMNTEAF
V: TRBV30; J: TRBJ1-3; D: .; size: .; CDR3: AWSVDPPGAAGNTIY
V: TRBV7-9; J: TRBJ2-7; D: .; size: .; CDR3: ASSLVPASSYEQY
V: TRBV7-9; J: TRBJ2-3; D: TRBD2; size: .; CDR3: ASSQLRLAGHTDTQY
V: TRBV28; J: TRBJ1-1; D: .; size: .; CDR3: ASSPGVEAF
V: TRBV27; J: TRBJ2-3; D: .; size: .; CDR3: ASSPYRGTDTQY
V: TRBV6-5; J: TRBJ1-5; D: .; size: .; CDR3: ASRIQPNQPQH
V: TRBV30; J: TRBJ2-7; D: .; size: .; CDR3: AWDRSYEQY
V: TRBV18; J: TRBJ1-2; D: .; size: once; CDR3: ASSPPGTPGGYT
V: TRBV30; J: TRBJ1-4; D: .; size: .; CDR3: AWSLAATNEKLF
V: TRBV18; J: TRBJ1-3; D: .; size: .; CDR3: ASSPQDGLFFSGNTIY
V: TRBV2; J: TRBJ1-5; D: .; size: .; CDR3: ASTGLPGPQH
V: TRBV10-1; J: TRBJ1-2; D: .; size: .; CDR3: ASSERESYGYT
V: TRBV7-9; J: TRBJ1-2; D: .; size: .; CDR3: ASSPQGLSYGYT
V: TRBV7-3; J: TRBJ1-1; D: .; size: .; CDR3: ASSLQGNTEAF
V: TRBV7-9; J: TRBJ1-2; D: TRBD1; size: .; CDR3: ASSLVETGGRNGYT